This T cell receptor (beta chain) comes out of a study of response to subunit inactivated influenza vaccine. The study's findings and limits: The authors suggested that few new T cells are recruited per seasonal influenza vaccination.

From germline, CDR1 is SGHAT and CDR2 FQDESV (reference sequence). Trimming removed 5 bases from V and 7 bases from J; junction bases left unmatched: 15. CDR3 length equals 16 residues. TCRdb recomputed calls from the RT-PCR reads with MiXCR, one row per CDR3 protein. The repertoire holds about 780,000 distinct CDR3 sequences, with approximately 17% as singletons. A remark on this clonotype: The antigen remains unidentified.

The V gene is TRBV11-1, the J gene TRBJ2-7, with 9 bases matching TRBD1. This specimen consisted of PBMCs from blood, obtained roughly 5 days after vaccination. This TCR derives from a man in his fifties who received an inactivated influenza vaccine. The CDR3 nucleotides are TGTGCCAGCAGCCAGTTTCTGGGACAGGGATCGGAGGAGCAGTACTTC. Protein product: CASSQFLGQGSEEQYF.